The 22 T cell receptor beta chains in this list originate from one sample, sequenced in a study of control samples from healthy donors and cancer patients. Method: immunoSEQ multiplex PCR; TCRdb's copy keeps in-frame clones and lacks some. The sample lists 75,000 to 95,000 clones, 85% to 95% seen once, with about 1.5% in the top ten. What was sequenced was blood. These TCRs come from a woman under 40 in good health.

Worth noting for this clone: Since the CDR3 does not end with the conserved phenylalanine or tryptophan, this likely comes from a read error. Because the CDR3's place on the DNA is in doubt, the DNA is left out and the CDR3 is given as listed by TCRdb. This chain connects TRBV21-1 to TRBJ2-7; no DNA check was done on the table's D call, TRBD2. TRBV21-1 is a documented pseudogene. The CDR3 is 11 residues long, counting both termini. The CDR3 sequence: CASSKNSGRAI.

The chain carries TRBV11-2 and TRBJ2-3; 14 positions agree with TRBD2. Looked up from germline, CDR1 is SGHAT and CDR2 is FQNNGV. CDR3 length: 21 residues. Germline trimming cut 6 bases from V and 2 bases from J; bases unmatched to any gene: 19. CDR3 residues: CASSSFIGGLAGVRDTDTQYF. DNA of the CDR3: TGTGCCAGCAGTTCGTTTATTGGGGGACTAGCGGGAGTGAGGGACACAGATACGCAGTATTTT.

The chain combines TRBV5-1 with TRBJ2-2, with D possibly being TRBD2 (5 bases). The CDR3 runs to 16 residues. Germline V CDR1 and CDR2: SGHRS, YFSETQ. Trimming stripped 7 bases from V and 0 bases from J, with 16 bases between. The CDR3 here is CASRATPGSNTGELFF. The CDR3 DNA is TGCGCCAGCCGCGCTACCCCGGGATCGAACACCGGGGAGCTGTTTTTT.

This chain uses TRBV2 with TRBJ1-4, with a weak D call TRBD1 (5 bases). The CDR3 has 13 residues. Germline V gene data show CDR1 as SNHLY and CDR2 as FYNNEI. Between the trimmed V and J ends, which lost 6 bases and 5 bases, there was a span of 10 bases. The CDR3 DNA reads TGTGCCAGCAGCAAACGGACAAATGAAAAACTGTTTTTT. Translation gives CASSKRTNEKLFF. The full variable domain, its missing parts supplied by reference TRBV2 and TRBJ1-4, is EPEVTQTPSHQVTQMGQEVILRCVPISNHLYFYWYRQILGQKVEFLVSFYNNEISEKSEIFDDQFSVERPDGSNFTLKIRSTKLEDSAMYFCASSKRTNEKLFFGSGTQLSVL.

CDR3 DNA sequence: TGTGCCAGCAGACTAGCCAGGTTTGGTGGCTACACCTTC. Translating gives CASRLARFGGYTF. The chain recombines TRBV27 with TRBJ1-2; D gene unclear. Germline loops: CDR1 MNHEY, CDR2 SMNVEV (reference sequence). This CDR3 comprises 13 residues. V was trimmed by 6 bases and J by 7 bases, leaving 15 bases between them.

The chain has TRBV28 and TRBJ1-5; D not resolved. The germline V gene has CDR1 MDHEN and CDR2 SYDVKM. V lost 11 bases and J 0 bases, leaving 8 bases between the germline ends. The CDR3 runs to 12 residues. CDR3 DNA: TGTGCCGCCGGGTATAGCAATCAGCCCCAGCATTTT. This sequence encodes CAAGYSNQPQHF.

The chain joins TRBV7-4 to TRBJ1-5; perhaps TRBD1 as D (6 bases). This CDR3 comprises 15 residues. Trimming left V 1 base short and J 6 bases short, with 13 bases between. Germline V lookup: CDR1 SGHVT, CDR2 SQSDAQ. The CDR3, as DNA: TGTGCCAGCAGCTTAGAACGGGACACTATTCAGCCCCAGCATTTT. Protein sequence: CASSLERDTIQPQHF.

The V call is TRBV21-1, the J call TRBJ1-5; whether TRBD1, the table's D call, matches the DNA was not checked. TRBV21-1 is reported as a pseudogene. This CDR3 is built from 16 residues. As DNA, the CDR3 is TGTGCCAGCACGATAGAGACAGGGAATAGCAATCAGCCCCAGCATTTT. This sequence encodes CASTIETGNSNQPQHF.

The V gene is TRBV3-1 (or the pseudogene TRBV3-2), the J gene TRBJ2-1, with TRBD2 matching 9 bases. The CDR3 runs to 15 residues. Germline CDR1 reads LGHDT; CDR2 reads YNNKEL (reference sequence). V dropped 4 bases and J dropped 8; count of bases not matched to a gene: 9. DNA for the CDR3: TGTGCCAGCAGCCCTGGTGTGCGGGGGGGAGATGAGCAGTTCTTC. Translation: CASSPGVRGGDEQFF.

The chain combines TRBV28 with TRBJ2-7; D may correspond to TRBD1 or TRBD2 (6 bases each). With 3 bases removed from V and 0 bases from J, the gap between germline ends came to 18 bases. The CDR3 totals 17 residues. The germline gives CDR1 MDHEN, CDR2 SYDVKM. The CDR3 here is CASSFFNRGLNSYEQYF. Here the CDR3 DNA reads TGTGCCAGCAGTTTTTTTAACCGGGGGCTGAACTCCTACGAGCAGTACTTC.

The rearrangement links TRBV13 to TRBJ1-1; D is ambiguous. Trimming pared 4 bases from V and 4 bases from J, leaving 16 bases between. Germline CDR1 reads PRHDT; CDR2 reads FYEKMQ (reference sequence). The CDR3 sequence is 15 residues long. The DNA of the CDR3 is TGTGCCAGCAGCTCAATGGGCGGGGTTGGCACTGAAGCTTTCTTT. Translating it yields CASSSMGGVGTEAFF. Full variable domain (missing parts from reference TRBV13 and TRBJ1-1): AAGVIQSPRHLIKEKRETATLKCYPIPRHDTVYWYQQGPGQDPQFLISFYEKMQSDKGSIPDRFSAQQFSDYHSELNMSSLELGDSALYFCASSSMGGVGTEAFFGQGTRLTVV.

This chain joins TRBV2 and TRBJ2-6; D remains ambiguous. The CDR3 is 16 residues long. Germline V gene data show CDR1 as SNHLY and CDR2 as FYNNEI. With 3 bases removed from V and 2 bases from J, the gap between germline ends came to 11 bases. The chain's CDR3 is CASSDGVGTGANVLTF. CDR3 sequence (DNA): TGTGCCAGCAGTGATGGGGTGGGGACTGGGGCCAACGTCCTGACTTTC.

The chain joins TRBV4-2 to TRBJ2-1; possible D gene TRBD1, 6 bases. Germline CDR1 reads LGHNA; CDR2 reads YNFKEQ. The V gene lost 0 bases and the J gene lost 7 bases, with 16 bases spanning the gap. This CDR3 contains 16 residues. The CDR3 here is CASSQEWLAGANEQFF. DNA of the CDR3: TGTGCCAGCAGCCAAGAATGGCTAGCAGGGGCAAATGAGCAGTTCTTC.

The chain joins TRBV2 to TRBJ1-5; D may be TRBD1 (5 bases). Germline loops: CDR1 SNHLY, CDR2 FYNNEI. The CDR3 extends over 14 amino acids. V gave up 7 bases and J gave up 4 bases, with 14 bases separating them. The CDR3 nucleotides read TGTGCCAGCACGAGGGAAGGGGAAAATCAGCCCCAGCATTTT. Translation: CASTREGENQPQHF.

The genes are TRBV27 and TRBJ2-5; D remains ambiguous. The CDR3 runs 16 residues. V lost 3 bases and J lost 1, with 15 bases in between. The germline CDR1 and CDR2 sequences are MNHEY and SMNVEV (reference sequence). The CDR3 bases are TGTGCCAGCAGTTTTTACCCCTCCGGACCCCAAGAGACCCAGTACTTC. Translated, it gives CASSFYPSGPQETQYF.

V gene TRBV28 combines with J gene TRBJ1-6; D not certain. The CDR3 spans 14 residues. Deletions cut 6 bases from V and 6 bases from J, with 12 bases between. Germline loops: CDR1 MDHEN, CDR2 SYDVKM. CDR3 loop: CASRGSRTNSPLHF. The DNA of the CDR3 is TGTGCCAGCAGGGGGAGCAGGACTAATTCACCCCTCCACTTT.

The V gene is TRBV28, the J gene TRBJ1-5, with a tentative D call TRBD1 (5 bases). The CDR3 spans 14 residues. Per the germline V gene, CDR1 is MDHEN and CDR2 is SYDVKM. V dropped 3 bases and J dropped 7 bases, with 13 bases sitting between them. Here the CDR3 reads CASSFGGIGQPQHF. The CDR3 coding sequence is TGTGCCAGCAGTTTTGGGGGTATAGGCCAGCCCCAGCATTTT.

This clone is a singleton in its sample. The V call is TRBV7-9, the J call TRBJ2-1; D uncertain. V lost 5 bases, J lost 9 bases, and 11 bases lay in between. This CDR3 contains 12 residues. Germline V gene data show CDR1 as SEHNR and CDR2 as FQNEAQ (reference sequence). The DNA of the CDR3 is TGTGCCAGCAGCAAGAGCGCAGCTGAGCAGTTCTTC. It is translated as CASSKSAAEQFF.

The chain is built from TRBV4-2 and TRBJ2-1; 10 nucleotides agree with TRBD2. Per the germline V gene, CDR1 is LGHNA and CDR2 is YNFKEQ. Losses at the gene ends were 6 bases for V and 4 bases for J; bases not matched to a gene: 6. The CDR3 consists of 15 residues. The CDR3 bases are TGTGCCAGCAGAAGAGCGGGGGGGACTTACAATGAGCAGTTCTTC. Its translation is CASRRAGGTYNEQFF.

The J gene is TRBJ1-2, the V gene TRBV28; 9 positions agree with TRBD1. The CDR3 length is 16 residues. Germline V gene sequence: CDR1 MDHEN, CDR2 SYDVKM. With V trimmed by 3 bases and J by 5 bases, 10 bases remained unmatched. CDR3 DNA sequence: TGTGCCAGCAGTTTGGACAGGGGACTGGTTGGATATGGCTACACCTTC. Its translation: CASSLDRGLVGYGYTF.

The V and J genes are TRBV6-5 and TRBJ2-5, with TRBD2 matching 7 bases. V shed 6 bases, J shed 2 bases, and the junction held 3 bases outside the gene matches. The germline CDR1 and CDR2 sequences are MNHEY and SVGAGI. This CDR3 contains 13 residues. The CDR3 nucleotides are TGTGCCAGCAGGCTTAGCGGGCAAGAGACCCAGTACTTC. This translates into CASRLSGQETQYF.

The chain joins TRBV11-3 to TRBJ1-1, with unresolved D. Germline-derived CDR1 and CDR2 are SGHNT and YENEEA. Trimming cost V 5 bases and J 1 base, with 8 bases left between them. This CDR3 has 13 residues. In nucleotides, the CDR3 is TGTGCCAGCAGCACGCAGGAGAACACTGAAGCTTTCTTT. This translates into CASSTQENTEAFF. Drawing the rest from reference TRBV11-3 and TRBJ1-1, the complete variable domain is EAGVVQSPRYKIIEKKQPVAFWCNPISGHNTLYWYLQNLGQGPELLIRYENEEAVDDSQLPKDRFSAERLKGVDSTLKIQPAELGDSAVYLCASSTQENTEAFFGQGTRLTVV.